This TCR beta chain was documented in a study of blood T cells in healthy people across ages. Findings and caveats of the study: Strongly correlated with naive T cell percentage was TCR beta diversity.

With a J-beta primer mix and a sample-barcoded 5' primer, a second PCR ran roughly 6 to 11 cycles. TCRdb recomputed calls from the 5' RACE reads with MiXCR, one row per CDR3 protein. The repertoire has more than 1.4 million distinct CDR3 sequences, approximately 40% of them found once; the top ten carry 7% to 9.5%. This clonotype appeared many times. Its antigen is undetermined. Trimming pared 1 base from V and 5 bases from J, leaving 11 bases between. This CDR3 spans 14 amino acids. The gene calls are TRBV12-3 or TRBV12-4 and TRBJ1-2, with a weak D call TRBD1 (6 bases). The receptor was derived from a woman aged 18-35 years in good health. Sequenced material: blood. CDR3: CASSLGAGTYGYTF. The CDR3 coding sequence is TGTGCCAGCAGTTTAGGGGCAGGGACATATGGCTACACCTTC.